The T cell receptor (beta chain) under discussion was sequenced for a study of yellow fever vaccine responses in identical twins. Overall study findings and caveats: The authors reported partly convergent, partly personalized vaccine responses in identical twins.

Germline loops: CDR1 MRHNA, CDR2 SNTAGT. Trimming took off 3 bases at V and 7 bases at J, with 4 bases between the two ends. The CDR3 totals 12 residues. TCRdb reprocessed the RT-PCR reads with MiXCR, giving one entry per CDR3 protein. The sample carries about 1,700 distinct CDR3 sequences, approximately 89% recorded once. Details on this clonotype: Its antigen is undetermined.

The chain combines TRBV6-4 with TRBJ1-6; unclear D gene. The clonotype comes from a woman between 18 and 30 years old who received the yellow fever vaccine. The material was T cells from blood (PBMCs), unsorted or a sorted subset (not recorded which), obtained before or after yellow fever vaccination (not recorded which). CDR3 coding DNA: TGTGCCAGCAGTGATATCAATTCACCCCTCCACTTT. This translates into CASSDINSPLHF.